These 13 T cell receptor beta chains were all obtained from the same sample, sequenced in a study of glioma-infiltrating T cells after dendritic cell vaccination. Clones were read by immunoSEQ multiplex PCR, and TCRdb kept only the in-frame ones, dropping some. In the table there are 90,000 to 100,000 clones, 79% of which are singletons. The specimen was blood, collected before dendritic cell vaccination. The source of these receptors is a human donor with glioblastoma.

The sample holds a few counts of this clone. The genes are TRBV6-5 and TRBJ2-3; D might be TRBD2 (6 bases). The CDR3 has 13 residues. CDR1 is MNHEY and CDR2 is SVGAGI in the germline V gene. The V end was cut by 9 bases, the J end by 0 bases, with 10 bases between. CDR3 sequence reads: CASRRGSTDTQYF. The CDR3 DNA is TGTGCCAGTCGGCGGGGTAGCACAGATACGCAGTATTTT.

This clone was counted once. The V call is TRBV5-1, the J call TRBJ2-5; 7 nucleotides align to TRBD2. The CDR3 totals 14 residues. Trimming took 4 bases from V and 5 from J; bases not matched to a gene: 8. Germline CDR1 is SGHRS and CDR2 is YFSETQ. The DNA for the CDR3 is TGCGCCAGCAGCCCCTGGGGGGGTGCGGAGACCCAGTACTTC. Translation: CASSPWGGAETQYF.

The chain recombines TRBV5-1 with TRBJ1-1, with 9 bases that match TRBD1. The CDR3 contains 14 residues. The trim removed 5 bases at V and 7 bases at J, leaving 9 bases unmatched. Germline-derived CDR1 and CDR2 are SGHRS and YFSETQ. In nucleotides, the CDR3 is TGCGCCAGCAGACAGGGGGCTTTAGTAGGTGAAGCTTTCTTT. This sequence encodes CASRQGALVGEAFF.

V and J are TRBV15 and TRBJ1-1; no definite D call. Trimming took off 5 bases at V and 1 base at J, with 8 bases between the two ends. Germline CDR1 and CDR2: LNHNV and YYDKDF (reference sequence). The CDR3 sequence is 13 residues long. The CDR3 DNA is TGTGCCACCAGCCCCCCAGGGAACACTGAAGCTTTCTTT. It is translated as CATSPPGNTEAFF.

This chain connects TRBV28 to TRBJ1-2; D gene uncertain. The germline V gene encodes CDR1 MDHEN and CDR2 SYDVKM. CDR3 length: 15 amino acids. The ends were cut back, 3 bases at V and 5 bases at J, with 16 bases in the middle. CDR3 DNA sequence: TGTGCCAGCAGTTTGGACCCCGGGGTCACATATGGCTACACCTTC. Amino acids: CASSLDPGVTYGYTF.

The chain has TRBV19 and TRBJ1-4, with TRBD1 identical over 7 bases. V trimming: 1 base; J trimming: 8 bases; junction bases outside the gene matches: 4. The CDR3 runs 14 residues. Germline-derived CDR1 and CDR2 are LNHDA and SQIVND (reference sequence). CDR3 bases: TGTGCCAGTAGTATAGCGAGGGGGCGAGAAAAACTGTTTTTT. Translation gives CASSIARGREKLFF.

V is TRBV5-4 and J is TRBJ2-2; 8 nucleotides match TRBD2. With 4 bases clipped from V and 3 bases from J, the junction kept 5 bases outside the gene matches. This CDR3 region has 15 residues. Looked up from germline, CDR1 is SGHNT and CDR2 is YYREEE (reference sequence). CDR3 sequence (DNA): TGTGCCAGCAGCCCGGGAGGGTCCTACACCGGGGAGCTGTTTTTT. It is translated as CASSPGGSYTGELFF. The full variable domain, its missing parts supplied by reference TRBV5-4 and TRBJ2-2, is ETGVTQSPTHLIKTRGQQVTLRCSSQSGHNTVSWYQQALGQGPQFIFQYYREEENGRGNFPPRFSGLQFPNYSSELNVNALELDDSALYLCASSPGGSYTGELFFGEGSRLTVL.

The V gene is TRBV7-2, the J gene TRBJ1-6; no firm D call. The V end lost 4 bases, the J end lost 11 bases, and 12 bases lay between the germline ends. This CDR3 has 13 residues. Germline lookup yields CDR1 SGHTA and CDR2 FQGNSA. CDR3 nucleotides: TGTGCCAGCAGCTCTTACCTAAGAACACCCCTCCACTTT. It translates to CASSSYLRTPLHF.

The rearrangement links TRBV5-1 to TRBJ1-2; tentatively, D is TRBD1 (6 bases). Looked up from germline, CDR1 is SGHRS and CDR2 is YFSETQ. The CDR3 is 14 residues long. Trimming cost V 1 base and J 3 bases, with 10 bases left between them. DNA for the CDR3: TGCGCCAGCAGCTTGAGTGGGGGCGACTATGGCTACACCTTC. Protein product: CASSLSGGDYGYTF. Looking up the rest from reference TRBV5-1 and TRBJ1-2 gives the full variable domain: KAGVTQTPRYLIKTRGQQVTLSCSPISGHRSVSWYQQTPGQGLQFLFEYFSETQRNKGNFPGRFSGRQFSNSRSEMNVSTLELGDSALYLCASSLSGGDYGYTFGSGTRLTVV.

Remarks on this clone: One junction end does not reproduce the germline sequence, and a read error may be involved. The V gene is TRBV6-6, the J gene TRBJ1-2; D is unclear. This CDR3 spans 11 amino acids. The germline V gene has CDR1 MNHNY and CDR2 SVGAGI (reference sequence). This CDR3 is CASSQSVHPYF. The CDR3 nucleotides are TGTGCCAGCAGCCAGTCCGTTCACCCGTACTTC.

V gene TRBV7-9 combines with J gene TRBJ1-5; possibly TRBD1 for D (5 bases). Germline V gene data show CDR1 as SEHNR and CDR2 as FQNEAQ (reference sequence). There are 15 residues in the CDR3. Trimming shortened V by 0 bases and J by 2 bases, and 8 bases separated the two germline ends. The CDR3 loop is CASSLAGGGNQPQHF. The CDR3 DNA follows: TGTGCCAGCAGCTTAGCGGGGGGGGGCAATCAGCCCCAGCATTTT.

The chain recombines TRBV19 with TRBJ2-5, with 7 positions matching TRBD1. The CDR3 has 14 amino acids. J gave up 2 bases and V 3 bases, and 3 bases lay outside the gene matches. Germline-derived CDR1 and CDR2 are LNHDA and SQIVND (reference sequence). CDR3 bases: TGTGCCAGTAGTATTCAGGGGGTACAAGAGACCCAGTACTTC. This sequence encodes CASSIQGVQETQYF.

This clone was seen only once. The gene calls are TRBV7-3 and TRBJ1-1; 7 bases align to TRBD1. Germline CDR1 SGHTA, CDR2 FQGTGA. The J segment lost 3 bases and the V segment lost 5 bases, leaving 6 bases of the junction unmatched. The CDR3 runs to 14 residues. The CDR3 DNA is TGTGCCAGCAGCCCGGGACAGAGGGACACTGAAGCTTTCTTT. It is translated as CASSPGQRDTEAFF.